This TCR beta chain appears in the sequencing data of a study of blood T cell repertoires in COVID-19. Study summary: The United States, Italy and Spain supplied acute and convalescent COVID-19 samples. PBMCs, B-cell-depleted T cells, or T cells were the source of the cDNA or gDNA that made up the material.

CDR3 length: 11 residues. V was clipped by 7 bases and J by 1 base, with 4 bases between them. From germline, CDR1 is SNHLY and CDR2 FYNNEI. In the authors' workflow: For nucleated cells, counts were estimated from reference gene primer amplification. The data were produced by immunoSEQ multiplex PCR, yet TCRdb's version contains in-frame clones alone and is incomplete. V, J and clone size were drawn from that table, and D and trimming were deduced from the DNA. Of a few hundred thousand clones listed, 85% to 90% are singletons. The chain links TRBV2 to TRBJ2-5; no reliable D call. Source material: peripheral blood. The TCR was taken from a woman in her 40s with acute or convalescent COVID-19. The CDR3 nucleotides are TGTGCCAGCATAGTCCAAGAGACCCAGTACTTC. This sequence encodes CASIVQETQYF.